This entry features one TCR beta chain sequence. This entry belongs to a study of blood T cell repertoires in COVID-19. Study-wide background: T cells, B-cell-depleted T cells, or PBMCs supplied cDNA or gDNA.

Assay used: immunoSEQ multiplex PCR; TCRdb lists only in-frame clones, some missing. Among about 170,000 clones listed, over 80% were seen once. With 7 bases removed from V and 2 bases from J, the gap between germline ends came to 5 bases. The CDR3 is made up of 11 amino acids. Residents of approximately 25 US areas, aged about 18 to 95 years, made up the participants. The sequence came from a woman aged 45-65 years who had recovered from COVID-19. Material for sequencing was PBMCs or T cells enriched from blood (not recorded which). V is TRBV12-3 or TRBV12-4 and J is TRBJ1-2; unclear D gene. CDR3 DNA: TGTGCCAGCATGACAAACTATGGCTACACCTTC. This encodes CASMTNYGYTF.